What follows are 8 T cell receptor beta chains derived from one specimen sequenced in a study of blood T cell repertoires in COVID-19. Sequencing used immunoSEQ multiplex PCR; TCRdb keeps in-frame clones, though not all of them. The data contain fewer than 200,000 clones, 81% of them singletons. Sequencing used peripheral blood. These receptors all stem from a woman older than 75 with COVID-19, enrolled during active disease.

The chain employs TRBV24-1 and TRBJ1-3; no firm D call. The V and J ends lost 4 bases and 0 bases respectively, with 18 bases between them. From germline, CDR1 is KGHDR and CDR2 SFDVKD. The CDR3 has 18 residues. CDR3 protein: CATSDLNHTYYSGNTIYF. CDR3 DNA sequence: TGTGCCACCAGTGACCTCAATCACACATACTACTCTGGAAACACCATATATTTT.

The CDR3 DNA reads as TGTGCCAGCAGCTTCGCAGGGGCCGGCAATCAGCCCCAGCATTTT. Translating gives CASSFAGAGNQPQHF. The chain has TRBV7-2 and TRBJ1-5; a possible D gene is TRBD1 (6 bases). V was clipped by 3 bases and J by 2 bases, with 11 bases between them. There are 15 residues in the CDR3. CDR1 is SGHTA, CDR2 FQGNSA, per germline.

The chain carries TRBV6-2 or TRBV6-3 and TRBJ1-4; D might be TRBD1 (6 bases). From germline, CDR1 is MNHEY and CDR2 SVGEGT. This CDR3 is 13 amino acids long. Trimming cost V 4 bases and J 8 bases, with 11 bases left between them. CDR3 residues: CASSWQGREKLFF. The DNA for the CDR3 is TGTGCCAGCAGTTGGCAGGGGCGCGAAAAACTGTTTTTT.

This clone was seen only a few times. The rearrangement joins TRBV15 to TRBJ1-6; TRBD1 aligns across 9 bases. This CDR3 region has 15 residues. Germline CDR1 LNHNV, CDR2 YYDKDF (reference sequence). Unmatched junction bases numbered 7, after V lost 3 bases and J lost 10 bases. The CDR3 spells CATSRSGQGQSPLHF. CDR3 nucleotide sequence: TGTGCCACCAGCAGGTCGGGACAGGGCCAGTCACCCCTCCACTTT.

The V gene is TRBV4-2, the J gene TRBJ1-1; 7 bases match TRBD1. V gave up 4 bases and J gave up 4 bases; unmatched junction bases: 21. CDR1 is LGHNA, CDR2 YNFKEQ, per germline. The CDR3 spans 19 residues. Here the CDR3 reads CASSPGERRDRPRSTEAFF. In nucleotides, the CDR3 is TGTGCCAGCAGCCCAGGGGAAAGGCGGGACAGACCGCGGAGCACTGAAGCTTTCTTT.

This chain joins TRBV4-2 and TRBJ1-4; D is possibly TRBD1 (6 bases). There are 15 residues in the CDR3. Per germline, CDR1 LGHNA and CDR2 YNFKEQ. V lost 1 base, J lost 7 bases, and 13 bases lay in between. This chain's CDR3 is CASSQVSGAVEKLFF. The CDR3 nucleotides are TGTGCCAGCAGCCAAGTTTCAGGGGCTGTTGAAAAACTGTTTTTT.

The table lists this clone with a count of one. This chain joins TRBV27 and TRBJ1-2; 9 nucleotides line up with TRBD1. The germline CDR1 and CDR2 sequences are MNHEY and SMNVEV (reference sequence). The V and J ends lost 0 bases and 5 bases, in that order; junction bases with no gene match: 1. There are 14 residues in the CDR3. The CDR3 DNA is TGTGCCAGCAGTTTATCGGGGACAGGGTATGGCTACACCTTC. Protein product: CASSLSGTGYGYTF.

The chain recombines TRBV7-2 with TRBJ2-5, with D tentatively TRBD1 (6 bases). Deletions cut 3 bases from V and 5 bases from J, with 22 bases between. CDR3 length equals 17 residues. Per the germline V gene, CDR1 is SGHTA and CDR2 is FQGNSA. The CDR3 here is CASSFATRDMNWETQYF. CDR3 DNA: TGTGCCAGCAGCTTTGCCACCCGGGACATGAACTGGGAGACCCAGTACTTC. Variable domain in full (rest from reference TRBV7-2 and TRBJ2-5): GAGVSQSPSNKVTEKGKDVELRCDPISGHTALYWYRQSLGQGLEFLIYFQGNSAPDKSGLPSDRFSAERTGGSVSTLTIQRTQQEDSAVYLCASSFATRDMNWETQYFGPGTRLLVL.